What follows are 7 T cell receptor beta chains derived from one specimen sequenced in a study of blood T cells in healthy people across ages (dated by TCRdb to between 2014 and 2017). The library came from 5' RACE. TCRdb shows the sequencer as Illumina HiSeq 2500. The second PCR ran for roughly 6 to 11 cycles and used a J-beta primer mix along with a sample-barcoded 5' primer. TCRdb passed the public sequencing reads through fastp at Q25 and MiXCR, retaining productive beta sequences. Rows are combined by CDR3 protein, so each entry shows the most common genes and DNA. In this sample the table shows hundreds of thousands of distinct CDR3 sequences, 22% of which occur a single time. Clones ranked in the top ten supply about 22% of the sample. Sequenced input: blood. All receptors come from a man aged 65 to 79 in good health.

This clonotype showed up just a few times. The chain links TRBV15 to TRBJ2-1; 10 positions agree with TRBD2. V lost 2 bases, J lost 5 bases, and 3 bases stayed unmatched. The CDR3 extends over 15 amino acids. Germline V gives CDR1 LNHNV, CDR2 YYDKDF (reference sequence). As DNA, the CDR3 is TGTGCCACCAGCAGACCTAGCGGGAGAGACAATGAGCAGTTCTTC. This gives the protein CATSRPSGRDNEQFF.

Many counts were recorded for this clonotype. The chain carries TRBV24-1 and TRBJ2-1; 7 bases are shared with TRBD2. Germline values: CDR1 KGHDR, CDR2 SFDVKD. With 4 bases clipped from V and 13 bases from J, the junction kept 9 bases outside the gene matches. The CDR3 spans 13 residues. CDR3 nucleotides: TGTGCCACCAGTGACCCCCGGACTAGGGAACAGTTCTTC. The encoded protein is CATSDPRTREQFF.

This clonotype was seen many times. J is TRBJ2-5 and V is TRBV20-1; 10 bases match TRBD2. Germline lookup yields CDR1 DFQATT and CDR2 SNEGSKA (reference sequence). Trimming cost V 0 bases and J 5 bases; bases outside gene matches: 6. CDR3 length: 15 residues. The CDR3 reads CSARDTSGIVETQYF. The CDR3 region has the DNA TGCAGTGCTAGAGATACTAGCGGGATCGTGGAGACCCAGTACTTC.

This clonotype was observed a few times. The chain joins TRBV12-3 or TRBV12-4 to TRBJ1-6; TRBD1 aligns across 7 bases. The CDR3 covers 11 residues. CDR3 residues: CPGTELSPLHF. DNA for the CDR3: TGTCCCGGGACAGAACTTTCACCCCTCCACTTT.

Only a few counts were recorded for this clonotype. This chain joins TRBV2 and TRBJ2-2, with D perhaps assigned TRBD1 or TRBD2 (5 bases each). Per the germline V gene, CDR1 is SNHLY and CDR2 is FYNNEI. The CDR3 has 15 residues. V gave up 7 bases and J gave up 6 bases, with 18 bases separating them. This CDR3 reads CASMRGFVTAGELFF. The DNA for the CDR3 is TGTGCCAGCATGAGGGGCTTCGTCACCGCCGGGGAGCTGTTTTTT.

Points on this clonotype: The germline gene is not matched at one end of the junction; a read error may be the cause. The gene calls are TRBV5-1 and TRBJ1-4; perhaps TRBD1 as D (6 bases). This CDR3 contains 13 residues. Germline V gives CDR1 SGHRS, CDR2 YFSETQ. The CDR3 here is CANSLTGMEKLFF. The CDR3 DNA reads as TGCGCCAACAGCTTGACAGGAATGGAAAAACTGTTTTTT.

CDR3 DNA sequence: TGTGCCAGCAGCCCGGATCAGCTCTATGGCTACACCTTC. This translates into CASSPDQLYGYTF. The chain recombines TRBV7-2 with TRBJ1-2; no reliable D call. The CDR3 runs to 13 residues. The V gene lost 5 bases and the J gene lost 4 bases, with 11 bases spanning the gap. Germline CDR1 reads SGHTA; CDR2 reads FQGNSA.